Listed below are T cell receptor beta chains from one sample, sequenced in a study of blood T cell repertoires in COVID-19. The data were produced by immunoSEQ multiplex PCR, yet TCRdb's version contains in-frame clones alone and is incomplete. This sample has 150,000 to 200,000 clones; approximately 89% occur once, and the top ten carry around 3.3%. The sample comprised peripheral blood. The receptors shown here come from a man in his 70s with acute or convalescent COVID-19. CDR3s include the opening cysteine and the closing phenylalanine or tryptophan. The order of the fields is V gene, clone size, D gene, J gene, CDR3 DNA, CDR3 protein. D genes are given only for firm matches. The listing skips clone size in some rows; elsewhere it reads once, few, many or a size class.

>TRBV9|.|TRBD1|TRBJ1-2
TGTGCCAGCAGCGTAGTAGATGGGACAGGCAACTATGGCTACACCTTC
CASSVVDGTGNYGYTF
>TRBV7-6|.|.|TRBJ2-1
TGTGCCAGCAGCTTGAGTGAGCAGTTCTTC
CASSLSEQFF
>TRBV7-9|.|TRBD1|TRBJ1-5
TGTGCCAGCAGCTCCGACAGGGGAGAGAGGCCCCAGCATTTT
CASSSDRGERPQHF
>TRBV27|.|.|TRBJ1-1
TGTGCCAGCAGTTCCTTAGCTAACACTGAAGCTTTCTTT
CASSSLANTEAFF
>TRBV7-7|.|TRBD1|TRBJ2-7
TGTGCTAGCGGACAGGGACGGAGGGAGCAGTACTTC
CASGQGRREQYF
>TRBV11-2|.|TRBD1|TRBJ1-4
TGTGCCAGCAGCTTCACGGGACAGGGCCGCGAAAAACTGTTTTTT
CASSFTGQGREKLFF
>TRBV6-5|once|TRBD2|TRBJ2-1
TGTGCCAGCAGTCGGGGGGGGCGGAATGAGCAGTTCTTC
CASSRGGRNEQFF
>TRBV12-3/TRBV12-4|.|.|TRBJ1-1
TGTGCCAGCAGTTTTAAAACTGAAGCTTTCTTT
CASSFKTEAFF
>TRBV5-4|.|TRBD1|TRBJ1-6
TGTGCCAGCAGACTGGACAGGGGTGGTTCACCCCTCCACTTT
CASRLDRGGSPLHF
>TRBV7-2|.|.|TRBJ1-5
TGTGCCAGCAGCTTAGCCTCAGGGCCGTATAGCAATCAGCCCCAGCATTTT
CASSLASGPYSNQPQHF
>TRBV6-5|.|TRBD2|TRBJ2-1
TGTGCCACCACTAGCGGGAGGACTAATGAGCAGTTCTTC
CATTSGRTNEQFF
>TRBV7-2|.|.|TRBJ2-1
TGTGCCAGCAGCTTTTCGCGGGTAACCTACAATGAGCAGTTCTTC
CASSFSRVTYNEQFF
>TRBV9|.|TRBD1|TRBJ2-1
TGTGCCAGCAGCGTGGGACAGTACAATGAGCAGTTCTTC
CASSVGQYNEQFF
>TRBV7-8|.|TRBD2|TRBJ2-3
TGTGCCAGCAGCCCCTTTAGCGGGGGGACTAGCACAGATACGCAGTATTTT
CASSPFSGGTSTDTQYF
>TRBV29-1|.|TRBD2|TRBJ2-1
TGCAGCGTTCCTGTGCGGGAGTCCTACAATGAGCAGTTCTTC
CSVPVRESYNEQFF
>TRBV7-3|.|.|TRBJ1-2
TGTGCCAGCACCCTCCTGGGGGCTCCGCACTATGGCTACACCTTC
CASTLLGAPHYGYTF
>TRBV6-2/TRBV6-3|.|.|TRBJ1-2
TGTGCCAGCATCCCGGACAGCCTAGGACGGGGCTACACCTTC
CASIPDSLGRGYTF
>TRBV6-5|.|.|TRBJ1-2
TGTGCCAGCACCCGGCAGGGCGATGGCTACACCTTC
CASTRQGDGYTF
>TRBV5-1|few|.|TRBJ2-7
TGCGCCAGCAGCTTGGCGGGGGGCGGGGTACTCGAGCAGTACTTC
CASSLAGGGVLEQYF
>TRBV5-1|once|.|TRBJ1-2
TGCGCCAGCAGCTTGGGGCAGGCGCTGTATGGCTACACCTTC
CASSLGQALYGYTF
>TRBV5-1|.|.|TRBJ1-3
TGCGCCAGCAGCCCAGGGGCTGGAAACACCATATATTTT
CASSPGAGNTIYF
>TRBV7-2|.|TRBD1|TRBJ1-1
TGTGCCAGCAGCTCGGACAGGGAGGAGAAAGCTTTCTTT
CASSSDREEKAFF
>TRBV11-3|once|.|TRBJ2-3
TGTGCCAGCAGCCCCACAGGGAACACAGATACGCAGTATTTT
CASSPTGNTDTQYF
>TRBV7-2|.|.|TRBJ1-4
TGTGCCAGCAGCTTGTATGTGGAGGCCAGACTGTTTTTT
CASSLYVEARLFF
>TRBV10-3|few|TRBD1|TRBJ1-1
TGTGCCATCAGCATGACACAGGGGACTGAAGCTTTCTTT
CAISMTQGTEAFF
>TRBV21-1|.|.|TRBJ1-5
TGTGCCAGCAGCAAAAAGGGAGGACGGCCCAATCAGCCCCAGCATTTT
CASSKKGGRPNQPQHF
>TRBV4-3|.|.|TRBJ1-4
TGCGCCAGCAGCCAAGTTCGTCGGGGAACTAATGAAAAACTGTTTTTT
CASSQVRRGTNEKLFF
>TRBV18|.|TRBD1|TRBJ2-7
TGTGCCAGCTCTCCCGGGACAGGGGACTACGAGCAGTACTTC
CASSPGTGDYEQYF
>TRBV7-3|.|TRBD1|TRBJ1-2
TGTGCCAGCAGCTTGGGGACAGGAAATAATGGCTACACCTTC
CASSLGTGNNGYTF
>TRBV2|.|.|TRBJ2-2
TGTGCCAGCAGTCTCTGGAACACCGGGGAGCTGTTTTTT
CASSLWNTGELFF
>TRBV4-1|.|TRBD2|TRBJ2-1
TGCGCCAGCAGCCACAAAGCGGCTAGCGGCTCCTACAATGAGCAGTTCTTC
CASSHKAASGSYNEQFF
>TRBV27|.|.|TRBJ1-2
TGTGCCAGCAGTCCCGGGGGGCGGTTGTATGGCTACACCTTC
CASSPGGRLYGYTF
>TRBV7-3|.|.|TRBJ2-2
TGTGCCAGCAGCTTAAGGCCCACCAGTCCGAACACCGGGGAGCTGTTTTTT
CASSLRPTSPNTGELFF
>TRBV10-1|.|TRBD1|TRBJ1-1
TGCGCCAGCAGTGAAGACAGGGGGCGAGGACCGAACACTGAAGCTTTCTTT
CASSEDRGRGPNTEAFF
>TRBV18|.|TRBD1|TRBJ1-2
TGTGCCAGCTCACCTTCAGGGGGCGTCTATGGCTACACCTTC
CASSPSGGVYGYTF
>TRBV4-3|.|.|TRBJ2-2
TGCGCCAGCAGCCTCGGGATTTACACCGGGGAGCTGTTTTTT
CASSLGIYTGELFF
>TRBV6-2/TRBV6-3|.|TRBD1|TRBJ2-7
TGTGCCAGCAGCACCGGGACAGACACCTTTGAGAAGCAGTACTTC
CASSTGTDTFEKQYF
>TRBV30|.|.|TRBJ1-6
TGTGCCTGGAGTTCCGGTCCCTATAATTCACCCCTCCACTTT
CAWSSGPYNSPLHF
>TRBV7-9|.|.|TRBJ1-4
TGTGCCAGCAGCTTAAATCAGGGTAATGAAAAACTGTTTTTT
CASSLNQGNEKLFF
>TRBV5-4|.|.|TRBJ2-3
TGTGCCAGCAACGACCGCGGTCCAGTGGAAGATACGCAGTATTTT
CASNDRGPVEDTQYF
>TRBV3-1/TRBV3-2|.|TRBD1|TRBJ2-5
TGTGCCAGCAGCCCCACAAAGGACAGGGGGGAGACCCAGTACTTC
CASSPTKDRGETQYF
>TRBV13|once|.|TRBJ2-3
TGTGCCAGCAGCTTACAGGGCAGGGGTGCAAATACGCAGTATTTT
CASSLQGRGANTQYF
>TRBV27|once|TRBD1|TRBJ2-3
TGTGCCAGCAGACAATTCGGAACTCTCGCAATGAGACAGGGGTATTTT
CASRQFGTLAMRQGYF
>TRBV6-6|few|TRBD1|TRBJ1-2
TGTGCCAGCCAAGGACAGGGGGCGCTGGGCTACACCTTC
CASQGQGALGYTF
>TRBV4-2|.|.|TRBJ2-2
TGTGCCAGCAGCCTTATTTCCACCGGGGAGCTGTTTTTT
CASSLISTGELFF
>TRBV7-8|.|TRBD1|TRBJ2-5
TGTGCCAGCAGCCTTCAGAGCGGACAGGGAGGAGAGACCCAGTACTTC
CASSLQSGQGGETQYF
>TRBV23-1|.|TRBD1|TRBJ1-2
TGCGCCAGCAGTCCCGGGACAGTGAACTGCTATGGCTACACCTTC
CASSPGTVNCYGYTF
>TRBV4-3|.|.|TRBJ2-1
TGCGCCAGCAGCCAATTGTCCTTCGGCTCCTACAATGAGCAGTTCTTC
CASSQLSFGSYNEQFF
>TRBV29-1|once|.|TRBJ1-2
TGCAGCGTTGAAGACAGGGTGCATGGCTACACCTTC
CSVEDRVHGYTF